The entry that follows covers one TCR beta chain sequence. Its antigen remains unknown. This specimen belongs to a study of OX40 agonist ivuxolimab in advanced cancers. Overall study: A diagnosis of hepatocellular carcinoma, melanoma, renal cell or head and neck cancer was present in dose-escalation patients.

Profiled with immunoSEQ multiplex PCR; TCRdb holds only in-frame clones, not every one. The data contain around 82,000 clones, roughly 89% of them seen just once; the ten biggest clones take up 10% to 15%. Germline lookup yields CDR1 MNHNY and CDR2 SVGAGI (reference sequence). The V end was cut by 1 base, the J end by 1 base, with 9 bases between. The CDR3 runs to 15 residues. Whole-study results and caveats: The average count of expanded clones was higher among CD8+ T cells than among CD4+.

This TCR was recovered from an adult with an advanced solid tumor such as melanoma, head and neck, liver or kidney cancer. The chain couples TRBV6-6 to TRBJ2-3; D is unclear. The sample consisted of CD4+ or CD8+ T cells sorted from blood, taken in a trial of the OX40 agonist ivuxolimab. The CDR3 sequence: CASSYLRRGTDTQYF. In DNA form, the CDR3 reads TGTGCCAGCAGTTACTTACGGAGAGGCACAGATACGCAGTATTTT.